This T cell receptor beta chain was captured in a study of T cell responses to AZD1222 COVID-19 vaccine (dated by TCRdb to about 2021). Study-level background: A total of 233 trial participants underwent TCR sequencing, of whom some 210 received two doses of AZD1222 and some 26 received two doses of the MenACWY control vaccine. Trial participants were enrolled by age into 18-55, 56-69 and 70-plus year subgroups, with roughly 160, 29 and 62 TCR-sequenced participants respectively. Study-wide conclusions, independent of this receptor: After two AZD1222 doses, spike-specific TCR breadth and depth were significantly higher than at day 0 and than in MenACWY recipients. Because no day 14 peak-response samples were available, the repertoires could be characterized only after the peak T cell response. Conclusions about previously exposed vaccinees are limited, since just a handful of AZD1222 recipients were seropositive for SARS-CoV-2 at baseline. In the small 56-69-year group, the increase in depth fell short of significance, most likely because of low power. Nearly half of unique spike-specific TCRs reportedly recognized epitopes outside regions mutated in the B.1.351 and B.1.1.7 variants. The vaccine-associated CD4 TCRs covered the entire spike protein, and the dominant responses fell in regions 160-218 and 743-854. Participants were mostly white British, with more females than males. The authors suggested clonal diversity may have been underestimated.

The CDR3 runs 14 residues from the cysteine to the phenylalanine. The DNA shown is the 42-base CDR3, in frame from base 1. The germline V gene (reference sequence) sets CDR1 to MNHEY and CDR2 to SMNVEV. V is pared back by 3 bases and J by 6 bases, with 11 bases lying between the germline termini. As concerns this clone: No antigen is known for it. Base-call qualities are not available, and no considerably larger clone is one nucleotide away.

The CDR3 regions of human TCRbeta chains were analyzed by immunosequencing. On the authors' methods: TCRs in the repertoires were matched against a reference library of SARS-CoV-2-specific TCRs that had been generated with the MIRA antigen-specificity platform. Breadth was defined as the fraction of unique TCRs that were SARS-CoV-2-associated, and depth was defined as the fraction of total T cells that were SARS-CoV-2-associated. Using the MIRA data, each spike-specific TCR was mapped to the spike region that the TCR reacts to and placed in a CD4 or CD8 class. Log10-transformed breadth and depth values were compared by one-way ANOVA with Sidak's multiple comparisons tests. TCRdb's version of the immuneACCESS table is confined to in-frame rearrangements and falls short of the full clone set. An unresolved V gene accounts for under half of the shortfall where checked; the remainder is of unknown origin. V and J calls and clone size are as listed in that table; D and trimming were resolved from the DNA. This sample gives some 130,000 clones in total; roughly 91% of them show up just once. The ten largest clones add up to approximately 0.98% of the sample.

The time point label, read with the paper, signifies: about 28 days (+/-7) after the second vaccine dose. AZD1222 recipients with second doses at about 4 weeks or about 12 weeks were pooled, because spike-specific TCR depth and breadth did not differ between schedules. Samples from vaccinated people were obtained from the UK trials COV001 and COV002, which included a single-blind randomized controlled phase 2/3 trial of AZD1222 (ChAdOx1 nCoV-19) in healthy adults. For TCRbeta chain sequencing, PBMC samples from trial participants were taken at day 0 and at day 28 after the second dose. This clonotype was obtained from an adult who received the AZD1222 COVID-19 vaccine. The material was peripheral blood, obtained 28 days after the second AZD1222 dose. The rearranged segments are TRBV27 and TRBJ2-2; no D gene can be assigned with confidence. The bases read TGTGCCAGCAGTTTTAAGTTTGAGTCCGGGGAGCTGTTTTTT. This codes for CASSFKFESGELFF.